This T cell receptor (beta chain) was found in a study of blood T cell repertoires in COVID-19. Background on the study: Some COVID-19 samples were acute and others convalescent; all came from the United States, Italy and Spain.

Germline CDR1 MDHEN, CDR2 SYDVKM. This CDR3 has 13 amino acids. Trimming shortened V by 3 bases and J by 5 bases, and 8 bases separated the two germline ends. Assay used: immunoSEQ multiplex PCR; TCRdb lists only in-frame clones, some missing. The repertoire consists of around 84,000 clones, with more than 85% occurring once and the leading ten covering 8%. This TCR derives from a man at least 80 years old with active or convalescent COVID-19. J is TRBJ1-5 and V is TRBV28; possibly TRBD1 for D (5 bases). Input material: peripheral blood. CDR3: CASSFSGYQPQHF. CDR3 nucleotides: TGTGCCAGCAGTTTCTCAGGGTATCAGCCCCAGCATTTT. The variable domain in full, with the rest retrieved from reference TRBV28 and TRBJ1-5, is DVKVTQSSRYLVKRTGEKVFLECVQDMDHENMFWYRQDPGLGLRLIYFSYDVKMKEKGDIPEGYSVSREKKERFSLILESASTNQTSMYLCASSFSGYQPQHFGDGTRLSIL.